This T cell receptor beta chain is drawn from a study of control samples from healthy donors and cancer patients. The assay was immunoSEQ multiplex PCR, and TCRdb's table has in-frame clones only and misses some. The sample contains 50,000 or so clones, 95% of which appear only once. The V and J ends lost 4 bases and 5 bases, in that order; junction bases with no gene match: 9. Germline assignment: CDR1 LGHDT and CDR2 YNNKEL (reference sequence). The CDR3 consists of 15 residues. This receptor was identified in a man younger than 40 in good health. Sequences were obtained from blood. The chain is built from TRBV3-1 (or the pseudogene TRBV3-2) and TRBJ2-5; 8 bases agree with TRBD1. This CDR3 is CASSPRAGGLETQYF. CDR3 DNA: TGTGCCAGCAGCCCAAGGGCAGGGGGCTTGGAGACCCAGTACTTC.